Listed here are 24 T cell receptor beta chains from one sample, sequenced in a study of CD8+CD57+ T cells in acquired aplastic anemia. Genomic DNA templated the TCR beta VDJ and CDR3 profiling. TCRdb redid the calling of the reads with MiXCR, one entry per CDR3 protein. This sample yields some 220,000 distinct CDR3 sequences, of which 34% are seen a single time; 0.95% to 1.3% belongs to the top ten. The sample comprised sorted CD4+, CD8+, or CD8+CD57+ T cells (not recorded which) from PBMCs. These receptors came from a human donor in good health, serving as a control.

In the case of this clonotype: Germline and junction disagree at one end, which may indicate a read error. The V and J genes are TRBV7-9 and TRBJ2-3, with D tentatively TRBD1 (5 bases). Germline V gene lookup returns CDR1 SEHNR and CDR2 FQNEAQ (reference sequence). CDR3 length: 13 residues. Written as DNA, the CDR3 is TGTGCCAGCAACTTACAGGGCACAGATACGCAGTATTTT. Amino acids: CASNLQGTDTQYF.

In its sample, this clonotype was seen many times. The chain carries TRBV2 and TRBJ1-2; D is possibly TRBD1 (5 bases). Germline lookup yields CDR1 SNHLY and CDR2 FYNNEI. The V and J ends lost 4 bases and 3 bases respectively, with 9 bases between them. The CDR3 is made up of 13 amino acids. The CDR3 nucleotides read TGTGCCAGCAGTGGACAGATTGACTATGGCTACACCTTC. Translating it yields CASSGQIDYGYTF.

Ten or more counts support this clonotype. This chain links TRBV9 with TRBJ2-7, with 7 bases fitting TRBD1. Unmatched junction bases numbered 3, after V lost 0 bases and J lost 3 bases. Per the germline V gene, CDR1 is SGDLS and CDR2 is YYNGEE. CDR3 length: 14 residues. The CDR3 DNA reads TGTGCCAGCAGCGTAGGGGACAGAAACTACGAGCAGTACTTC. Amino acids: CASSVGDRNYEQYF.

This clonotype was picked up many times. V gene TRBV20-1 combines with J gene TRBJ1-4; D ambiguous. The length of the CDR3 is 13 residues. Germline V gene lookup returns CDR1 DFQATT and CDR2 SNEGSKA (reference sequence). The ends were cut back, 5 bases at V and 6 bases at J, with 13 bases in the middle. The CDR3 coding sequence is TGCAGTGCTTACCACACTGAGGATGAAAAACTGTTTTTT. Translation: CSAYHTEDEKLFF.

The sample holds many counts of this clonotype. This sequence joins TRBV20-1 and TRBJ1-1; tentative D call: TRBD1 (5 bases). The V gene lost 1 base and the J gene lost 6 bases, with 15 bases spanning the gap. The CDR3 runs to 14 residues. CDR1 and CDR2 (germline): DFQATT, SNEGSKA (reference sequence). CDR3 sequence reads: CSARVSHWGAEAFF. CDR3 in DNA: TGCAGTGCTAGAGTTAGTCATTGGGGGGCTGAAGCTTTCTTT.

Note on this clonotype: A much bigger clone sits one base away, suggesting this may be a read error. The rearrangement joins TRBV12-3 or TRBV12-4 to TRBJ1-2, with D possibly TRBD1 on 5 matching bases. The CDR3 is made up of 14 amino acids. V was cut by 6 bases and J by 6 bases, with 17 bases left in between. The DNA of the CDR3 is TGTGCCAGCAGACACGAGTGGGGGGAAGATGGCTACACCTTC. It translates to CASRHEWGEDGYTF.

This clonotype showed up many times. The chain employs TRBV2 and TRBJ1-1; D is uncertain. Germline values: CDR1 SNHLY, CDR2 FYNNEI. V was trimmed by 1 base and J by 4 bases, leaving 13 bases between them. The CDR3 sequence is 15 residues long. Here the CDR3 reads CASSEGPGTGTEAFF. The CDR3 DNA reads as TGTGCCAGCAGTGAAGGGCCGGGTACGGGCACTGAAGCTTTCTTT.

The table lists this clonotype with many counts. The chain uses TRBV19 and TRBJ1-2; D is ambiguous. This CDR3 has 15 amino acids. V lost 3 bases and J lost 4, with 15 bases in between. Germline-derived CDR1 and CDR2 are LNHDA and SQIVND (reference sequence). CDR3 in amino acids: CASSIPGQIFYGYTF. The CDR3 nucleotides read TGTGCCAGTAGTATTCCGGGTCAGATCTTCTATGGCTACACCTTC.

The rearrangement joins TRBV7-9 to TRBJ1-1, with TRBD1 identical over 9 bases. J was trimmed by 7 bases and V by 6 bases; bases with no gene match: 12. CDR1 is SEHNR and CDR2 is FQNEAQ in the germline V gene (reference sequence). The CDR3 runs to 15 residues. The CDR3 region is CASRNDPGQGNEAFF. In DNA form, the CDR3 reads TGTGCCAGCAGAAACGACCCGGGACAGGGTAATGAAGCTTTCTTT.

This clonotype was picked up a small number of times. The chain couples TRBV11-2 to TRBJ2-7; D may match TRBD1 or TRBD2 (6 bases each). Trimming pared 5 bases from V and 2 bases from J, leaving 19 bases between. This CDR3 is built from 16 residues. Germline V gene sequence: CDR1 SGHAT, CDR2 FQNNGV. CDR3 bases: TGTGCCAGCAGCAAAAAAGGGGGGCCCCTCCCCTACGAGCAGTACTTC. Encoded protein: CASSKKGGPLPYEQYF.

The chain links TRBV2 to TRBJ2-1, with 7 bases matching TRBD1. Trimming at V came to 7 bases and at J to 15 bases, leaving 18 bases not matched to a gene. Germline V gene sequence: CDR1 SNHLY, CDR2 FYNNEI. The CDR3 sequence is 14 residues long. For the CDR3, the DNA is TGTGCCAGCACCGACAGGGCTTGGGTAAATGATCTGTTCTTC. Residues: CASTDRAWVNDLFF.

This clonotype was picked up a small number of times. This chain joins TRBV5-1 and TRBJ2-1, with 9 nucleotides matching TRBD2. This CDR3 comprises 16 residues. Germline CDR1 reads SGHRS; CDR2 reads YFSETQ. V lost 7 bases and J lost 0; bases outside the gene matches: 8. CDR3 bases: TGCGCCAGCGACGACGGTAGCGGGAGCTCCTACAATGAGCAGTTCTTC. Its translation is CASDDGSGSSYNEQFF.

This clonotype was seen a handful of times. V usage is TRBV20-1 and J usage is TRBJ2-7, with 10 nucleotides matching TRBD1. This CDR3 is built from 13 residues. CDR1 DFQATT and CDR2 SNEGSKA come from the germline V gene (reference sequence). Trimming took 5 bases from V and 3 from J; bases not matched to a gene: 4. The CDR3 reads CSALRDRGYEQYF. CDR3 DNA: TGCAGTGCTCTCCGGGACAGGGGCTACGAGCAGTACTTC.

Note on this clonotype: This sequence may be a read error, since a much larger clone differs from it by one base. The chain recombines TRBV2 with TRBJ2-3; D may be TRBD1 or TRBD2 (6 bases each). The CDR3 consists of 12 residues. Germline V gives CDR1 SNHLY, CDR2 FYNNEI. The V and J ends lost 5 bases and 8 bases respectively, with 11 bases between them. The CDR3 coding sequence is TGTGCCAGCAGTCAACAGGGAGGTACGCAGTATTTT. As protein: CASSQQGGTQYF.

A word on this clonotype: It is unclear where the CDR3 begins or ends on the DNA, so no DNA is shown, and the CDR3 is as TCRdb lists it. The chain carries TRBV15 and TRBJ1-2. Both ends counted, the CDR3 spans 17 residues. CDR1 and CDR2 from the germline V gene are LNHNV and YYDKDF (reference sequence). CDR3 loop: CATSPIMNTEAFFGYTF.

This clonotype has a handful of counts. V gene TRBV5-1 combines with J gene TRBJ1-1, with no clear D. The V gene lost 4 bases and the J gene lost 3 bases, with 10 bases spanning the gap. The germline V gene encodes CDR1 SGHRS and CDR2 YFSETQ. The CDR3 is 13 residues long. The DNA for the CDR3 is TGCGCCAGCAGCCGCTACGGGGACACTGAAGCTTTCTTT. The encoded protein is CASSRYGDTEAFF.

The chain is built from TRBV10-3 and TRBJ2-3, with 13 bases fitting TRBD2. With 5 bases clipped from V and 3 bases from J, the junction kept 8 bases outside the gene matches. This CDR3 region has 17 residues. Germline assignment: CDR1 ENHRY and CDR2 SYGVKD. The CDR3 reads CAISTSGGATGTDTQYF. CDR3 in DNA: TGTGCCATCAGTACTAGCGGGGGGGCGACAGGGACAGATACGCAGTATTTT.

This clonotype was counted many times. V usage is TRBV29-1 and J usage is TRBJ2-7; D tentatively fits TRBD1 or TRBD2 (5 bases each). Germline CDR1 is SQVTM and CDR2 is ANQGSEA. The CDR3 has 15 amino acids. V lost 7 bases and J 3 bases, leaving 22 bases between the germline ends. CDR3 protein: CSAQHPGTADYEQYF. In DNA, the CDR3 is TGCAGCGCTCAACATCCCGGGACGGCTGACTACGAGCAGTACTTC.

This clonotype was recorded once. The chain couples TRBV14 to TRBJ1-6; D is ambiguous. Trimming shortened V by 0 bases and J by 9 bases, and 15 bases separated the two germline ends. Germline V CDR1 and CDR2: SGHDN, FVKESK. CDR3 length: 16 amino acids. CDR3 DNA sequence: TGTGCCAGCAGCCAAGAGGGCCGGGGTTTAGGTTCACCCCTCCACTTT. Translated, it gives CASSQEGRGLGSPLHF.

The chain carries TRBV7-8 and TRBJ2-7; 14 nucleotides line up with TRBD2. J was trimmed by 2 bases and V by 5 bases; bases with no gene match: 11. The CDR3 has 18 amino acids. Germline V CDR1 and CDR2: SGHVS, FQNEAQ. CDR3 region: CASSVRLAGGPRTYEQYF. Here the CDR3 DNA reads TGTGCCAGCAGCGTCCGACTAGCGGGAGGGCCTAGAACCTACGAGCAGTACTTC.

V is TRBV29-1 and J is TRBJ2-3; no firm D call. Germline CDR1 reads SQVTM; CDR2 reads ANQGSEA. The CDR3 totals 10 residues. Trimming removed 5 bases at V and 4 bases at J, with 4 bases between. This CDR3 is CSVPSDTQYF. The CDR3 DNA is TGCAGCGTTCCCTCAGATACGCAGTATTTT.

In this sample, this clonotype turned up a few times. The CDR3 DNA sequence: TGTGCCAGCTCACCACCGGGCAGGGGGCAGTACGAGCAGTACTTC. Its translation is CASSPPGRGQYEQYF. This rearrangement joins TRBV18 to TRBJ2-7, with TRBD1 matching 8 bases. The CDR3 loop spans 15 amino acids. V was pared by 0 bases and J by 4 bases, with 5 bases of the junction left unmatched. Germline loops: CDR1 KGHSH, CDR2 LQKENI.

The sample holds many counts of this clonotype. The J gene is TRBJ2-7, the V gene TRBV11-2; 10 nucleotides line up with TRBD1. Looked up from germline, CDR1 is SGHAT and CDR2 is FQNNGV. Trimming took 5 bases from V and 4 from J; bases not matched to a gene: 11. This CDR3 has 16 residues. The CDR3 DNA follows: TGTGCCAGCAGCGTAGGGTGGGACAGGGGCTTTTACGAGCAGTACTTC. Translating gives CASSVGWDRGFYEQYF.

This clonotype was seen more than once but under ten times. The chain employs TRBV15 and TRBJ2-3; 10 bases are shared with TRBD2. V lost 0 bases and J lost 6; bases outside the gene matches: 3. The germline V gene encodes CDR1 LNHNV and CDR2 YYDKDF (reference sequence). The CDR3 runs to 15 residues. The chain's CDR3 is CATSREAGGRDTQYF. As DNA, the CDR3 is TGTGCCACCAGCAGAGAAGCGGGGGGGCGGGATACGCAGTATTTT.